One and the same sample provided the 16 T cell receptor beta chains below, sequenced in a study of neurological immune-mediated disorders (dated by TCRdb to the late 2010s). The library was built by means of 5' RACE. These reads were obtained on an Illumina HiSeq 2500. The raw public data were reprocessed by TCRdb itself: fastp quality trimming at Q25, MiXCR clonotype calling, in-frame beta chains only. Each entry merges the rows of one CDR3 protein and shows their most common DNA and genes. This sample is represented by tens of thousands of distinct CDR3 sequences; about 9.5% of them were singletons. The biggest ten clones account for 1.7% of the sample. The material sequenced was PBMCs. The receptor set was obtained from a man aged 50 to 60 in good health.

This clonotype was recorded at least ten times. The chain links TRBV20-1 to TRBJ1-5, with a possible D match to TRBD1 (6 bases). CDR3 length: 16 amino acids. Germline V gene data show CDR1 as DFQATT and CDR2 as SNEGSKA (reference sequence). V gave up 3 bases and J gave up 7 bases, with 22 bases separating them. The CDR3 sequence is CSASALGAWARQPQHF. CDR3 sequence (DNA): TGCAGTGCTAGTGCCTTGGGGGCGTGGGCCCGCCAGCCCCAGCATTTT.

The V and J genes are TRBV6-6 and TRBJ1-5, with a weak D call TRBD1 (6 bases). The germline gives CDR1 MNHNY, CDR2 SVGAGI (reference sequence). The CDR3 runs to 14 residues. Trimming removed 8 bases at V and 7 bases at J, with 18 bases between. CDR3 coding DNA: TGTGCCAGCGCCGGGGGCCGGTCGGTACAGCCCCAGCATTTT. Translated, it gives CASAGGRSVQPQHF.

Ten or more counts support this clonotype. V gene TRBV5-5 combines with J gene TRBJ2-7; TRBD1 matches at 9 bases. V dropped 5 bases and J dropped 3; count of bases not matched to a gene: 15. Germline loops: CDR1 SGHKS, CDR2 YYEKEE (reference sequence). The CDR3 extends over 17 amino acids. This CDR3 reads CASRRQGGPSQNYEQYF. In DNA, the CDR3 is TGTGCCAGCAGAAGACAGGGGGGACCATCTCAAAACTACGAGCAGTACTTC.

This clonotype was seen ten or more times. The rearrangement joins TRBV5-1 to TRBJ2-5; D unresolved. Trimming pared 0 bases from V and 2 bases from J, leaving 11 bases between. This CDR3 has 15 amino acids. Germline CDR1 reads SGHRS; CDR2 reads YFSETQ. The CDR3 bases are TGCGCCAGCAGCTTGGCCGAAACATATCAAGAGACCCAGTACTTC. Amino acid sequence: CASSLAETYQETQYF.

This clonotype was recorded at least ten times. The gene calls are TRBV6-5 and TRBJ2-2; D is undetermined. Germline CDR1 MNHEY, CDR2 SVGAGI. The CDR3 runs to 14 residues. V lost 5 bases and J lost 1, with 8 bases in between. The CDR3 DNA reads TGTGCCAGCAGTGGGAACGGGAACACCGGGGAGCTGTTTTTT. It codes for CASSGNGNTGELFF.

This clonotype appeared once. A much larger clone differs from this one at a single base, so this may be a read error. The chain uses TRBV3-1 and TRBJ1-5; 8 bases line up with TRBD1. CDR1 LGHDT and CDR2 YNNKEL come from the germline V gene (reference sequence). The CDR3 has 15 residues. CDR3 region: CASSQGRGRNQPHHF. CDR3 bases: TGTGCCAGCAGCCAAGGCAGGGGGCGAAATCAGCCCCATCATTTT. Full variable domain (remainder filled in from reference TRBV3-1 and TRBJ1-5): DTAVSQTPKYLVTQMGNDKSIKCEQNLGHDTMYWYKQDSKKFLKIMFSYNNKELIINETVPNRFSPKSPDKAHLNLHINSLELGDSAVYFCASSQGRGRNQPHHFGDGTRLSIL.

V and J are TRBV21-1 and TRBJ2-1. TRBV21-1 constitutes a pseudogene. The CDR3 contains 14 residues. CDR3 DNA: TGTGCCAGCAGCACGAGACCGACCTACAATGAGCAGTTCTTC. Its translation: CASSTRPTYNEQFF.

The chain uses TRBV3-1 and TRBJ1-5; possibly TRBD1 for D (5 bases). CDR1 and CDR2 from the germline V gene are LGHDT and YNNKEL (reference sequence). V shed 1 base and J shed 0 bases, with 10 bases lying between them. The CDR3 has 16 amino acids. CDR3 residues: CASSQGGDLSNQPQHF. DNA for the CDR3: TGTGCCAGCAGCCAAGGCGGGGACCTTAGCAATCAGCCCCAGCATTTT.

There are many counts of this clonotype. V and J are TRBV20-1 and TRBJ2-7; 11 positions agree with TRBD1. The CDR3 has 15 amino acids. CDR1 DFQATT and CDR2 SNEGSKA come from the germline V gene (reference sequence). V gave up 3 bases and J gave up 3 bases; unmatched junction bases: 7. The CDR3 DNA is TGCAGTGCTAGTCCCGGACAGGGGGCTAACTACGAGCAGTACTTC. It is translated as CSASPGQGANYEQYF.

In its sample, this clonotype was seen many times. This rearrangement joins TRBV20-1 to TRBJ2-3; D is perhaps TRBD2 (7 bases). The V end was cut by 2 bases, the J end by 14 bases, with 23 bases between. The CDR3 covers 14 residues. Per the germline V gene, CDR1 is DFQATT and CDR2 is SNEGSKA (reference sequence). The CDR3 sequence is CSARSPAGAGVMYF. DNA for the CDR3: TGCAGTGCTAGATCACCCGCGGGGGCGGGAGTGATGTATTTT.

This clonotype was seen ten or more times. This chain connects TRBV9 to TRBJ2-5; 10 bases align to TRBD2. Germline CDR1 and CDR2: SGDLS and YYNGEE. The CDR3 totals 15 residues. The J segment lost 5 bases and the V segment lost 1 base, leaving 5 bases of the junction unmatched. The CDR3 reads CASSVQAGGPETQYF. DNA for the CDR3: TGTGCCAGCAGCGTACAAGCGGGGGGGCCGGAGACCCAGTACTTC.

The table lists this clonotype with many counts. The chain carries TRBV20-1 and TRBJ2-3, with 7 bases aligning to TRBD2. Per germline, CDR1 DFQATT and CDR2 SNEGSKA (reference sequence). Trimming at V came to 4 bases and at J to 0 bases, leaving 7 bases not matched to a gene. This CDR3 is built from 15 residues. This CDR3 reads CSATRMGLSTDTQYF. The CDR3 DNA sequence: TGCAGTGCTACGAGGATGGGACTAAGCACAGATACGCAGTATTTT.

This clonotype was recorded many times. The CDR3 loop is CASSLSAPGTDTQYF. As DNA, the CDR3 is TGCGCCAGCAGCCTTAGCGCGCCCGGCACAGATACGCAGTATTTT. J is TRBJ2-3 and V is TRBV5-1, with D possibly being TRBD2 (5 bases). Trimming took off 4 bases at V and 1 base at J, with 13 bases between the two ends. This CDR3 region has 15 residues. CDR1 is SGHRS and CDR2 is YFSETQ in the germline V gene. The full variable domain, in which reference TRBV5-1 and TRBJ2-3 provide the parts outside the CDR3, is KAGVTQTPRYLIKTRGQQVTLSCSPISGHRSVSWYQQTPGQGLQFLFEYFSETQRNKGNFPGRFSGRQFSNSRSEMNVSTLELGDSALYLCASSLSAPGTDTQYFGPGTRLTVL.

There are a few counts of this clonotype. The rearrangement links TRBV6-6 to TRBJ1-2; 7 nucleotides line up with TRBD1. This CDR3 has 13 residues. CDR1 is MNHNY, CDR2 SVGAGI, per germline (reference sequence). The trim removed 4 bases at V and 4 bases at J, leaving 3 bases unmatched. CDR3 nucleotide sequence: TGTGCCAGCAGTTGGGAGGGGGCCTATGGCTACACCTTC. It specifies CASSWEGAYGYTF.

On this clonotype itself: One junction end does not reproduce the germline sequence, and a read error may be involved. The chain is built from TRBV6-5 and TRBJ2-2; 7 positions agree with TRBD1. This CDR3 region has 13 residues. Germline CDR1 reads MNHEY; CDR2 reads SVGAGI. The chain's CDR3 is CASSYSRTGELLF. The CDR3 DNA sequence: TGTGCAAGCAGTTACTCCAGGACAGGAGAGCTGCTTTTT.

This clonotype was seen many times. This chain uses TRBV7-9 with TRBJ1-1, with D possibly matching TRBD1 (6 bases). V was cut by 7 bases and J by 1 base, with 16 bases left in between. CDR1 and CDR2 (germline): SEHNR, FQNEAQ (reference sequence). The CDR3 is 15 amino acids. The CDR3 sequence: CASNGGPGRNTEAFF. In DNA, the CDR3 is TGTGCCAGCAACGGGGGGCCGGGTAGGAACACTGAAGCTTTCTTT.